This TCR beta chain was recovered during a study of PD-1 blockade in classical Hodgkin lymphoma. Findings of the study overall: Sources of repertoire differences remain undefined, possibly disease activity or prior therapy. Healthy donors reportedly exceeded newly diagnosed patients in baseline TCR diversity.

The trim removed 3 bases at V and 0 bases at J, leaving 12 bases unmatched. This CDR3 has 19 amino acids. Germline CDR1 MDHEN, CDR2 SYDVKM. Documented time point: cycle 4 day 1 (C4D1), after more than five weeks of nivolumab. Following autologous stem cell transplantation, relapse occurred in every patient, and exposure to brentuximab vedotin varied. Notes on this clone: Its matching antigen is unknown.

Data came from immunoSEQ multiplex PCR; TCRdb stores just in-frame clones and leaves some out. The table includes approximately 25,000 clones, around 70% detected once. Specimen: peripheral blood mononuclear cells (PBMCs), collected before the fourth cycle of nivolumab. This TCR derives from a human donor with classical Hodgkin lymphoma. The chain joins TRBV28 to TRBJ1-4; TRBD1 matches at 8 bases. The CDR3 loop reads CASSFPRDRQLTTNEKLFF. The CDR3 DNA reads TGTGCCAGCAGTTTCCCCCGGGACAGGCAACTTACAACTAATGAAAAACTGTTTTTT.